These T cell receptor beta chains were read from a single sample in a study of T cell responses to AZD1222 COVID-19 vaccine. TCRdb keeps only in-frame clones here, not all; method: immunoSEQ multiplex PCR. The sample has about 160,000 clones; 88% are singletons. Source: peripheral blood, taken on day 0 of AZD1222 vaccination. The receptor source for this set is an adult in good health. Both conserved end residues are part of each CDR3. A D gene is named only where the DNA matches it firmly. Size tells how often a clone was seen (once, few, many) or the class of an expanded clone, and some rows leave it out.

D gene	V gene	clone size	J gene	CDR3 protein	CDR3 DNA
NA	TRBV5-1	NA	TRBJ2-6	CASSLWGSGANVLTF	TGCGCCAGCAGCTTGTGGGGCTCTGGGGCCAACGTCCTGACTTTC
NA	TRBV11-3	NA	TRBJ2-1	CASSHDNEQFF	TGTGCCAGCAGCCACGACAATGAGCAGTTCTTC
NA	TRBV2	NA	TRBJ1-2	CASRQGGTLYGYTF	TGTGCCAGCAGGCAAGGGGGTACCCTCTATGGCTACACCTTC
TRBD1	TRBV28	NA	TRBJ1-4	CASSIPHRGPHNEKLFF	TGTGCCAGCAGTATCCCCCACAGGGGACCCCATAATGAAAAACTGTTTTTT
NA	TRBV6-5	NA	TRBJ2-7	CASRYTQNTYEQYF	TGTGCCAGCAGGTACACACAGAACACCTACGAGCAGTACTTC
NA	TRBV5-5	NA	TRBJ2-7	CASSRRGGSYEQYF	TGTGCCAGCAGCCGGAGAGGGGGCTCCTACGAGCAGTACTTC
TRBD1	TRBV28	NA	TRBJ2-3	CASGDRGQSDTQYF	TGTGCCAGCGGGGACAGGGGGCAGTCAGATACGCAGTATTTT
NA	TRBV24-1	NA	TRBJ2-2	CATSDRNTGELFF	TGTGCCACCAGTGACAGGAACACCGGGGAGCTGTTTTTT
NA	TRBV19	NA	TRBJ2-7	CASSIGSVGDEQYF	TGTGCCAGTAGCATCGGTAGTGTAGGGGACGAGCAGTACTTC
NA	TRBV6-5	NA	TRBJ2-7	CASSYSDNLAGYEQYF	TGTGCCAGCAGTTACTCCGACAACTTGGCAGGCTACGAGCAGTACTTC
TRBD2	TRBV6-5	NA	TRBJ2-3	CASRGTNTDTQYF	TGTGCCAGCAGGGGGACTAACACAGATACGCAGTATTTT
NA	TRBV7-3	NA	TRBJ2-2	CASRDGGRDGELFF	TGTGCCAGCAGGGACGGGGGTAGGGACGGGGAGCTGTTTTTT
NA	TRBV10-1	NA	TRBJ1-1	CASKVTAEAFF	TGCGCCAGCAAGGTAACGGCTGAAGCTTTCTTT
NA	TRBV2	NA	TRBJ2-4	CASSENAKTFQYF	TGTGCCAGCAGTGAAAACGCTAAAACATTTCAGTACTTC
NA	TRBV19	NA	TRBJ2-7	CASSIERGLYEQYF	TGTGCCAGTAGTATAGAGCGGGGCCTGTACGAGCAGTACTTC
TRBD1	TRBV14	NA	TRBJ1-2	CASSPWDSKQANGYTF	TGTGCCAGCAGCCCGTGGGACAGCAAACAAGCGAATGGCTACACCTTC
TRBD1	TRBV4-2	NA	TRBJ2-3	CASSQLGQGTDTQYF	TGTGCCAGCAGCCAGTTGGGACAGGGCACAGATACGCAGTATTTT
NA	TRBV11-1	NA	TRBJ2-7	CASSTRSEEQYF	TGTGCCAGCAGCACTCGTAGTGAGGAGCAGTACTTC
NA	TRBV9	NA	TRBJ2-2	CASSVAASPTRELFF	TGTGCCAGCAGCGTAGCAGCTAGCCCCACAAGGGAGCTGTTTTTT
NA	TRBV28	NA	TRBJ1-5	CASSFGGDSGQPQHF	TGTGCCAGCAGTTTTGGGGGTGATTCGGGGCAGCCCCAGCATTTT
NA	TRBV4-1	NA	TRBJ1-1	CASSQSTEAFF	TGCGCCAGCAGCCAATCCACTGAAGCTTTCTTT
NA	TRBV5-8	NA	TRBJ1-2	CASSLGFRDGTYGYTF	TGTGCCAGCAGCTTGGGTTTCCGGGACGGAACCTATGGCTACACCTTC
TRBD1	TRBV7-9	NA	TRBJ1-1	CASSLAQGVNTEAFF	TGTGCCAGCAGCTTAGCCCAGGGGGTAAACACTGAAGCTTTCTTT
TRBD2	TRBV20-1	NA	TRBJ2-2	CSASKLAGNTGELFF	TGCAGTGCTAGTAAACTAGCGGGCAACACCGGGGAGCTGTTTTTT
NA	TRBV27	NA	TRBJ1-5	CASSLGRGHNQPQHF	TGTGCCAGCAGTTTAGGGAGGGGCCACAATCAGCCCCAGCATTTT
NA	TRBV2	NA	TRBJ2-7	CASSRDLSYEQYF	TGTGCCAGCAGCCGGGACTTGAGCTACGAGCAGTACTTC
TRBD1	TRBV19	NA	TRBJ1-2	CASSPGQGYGYTF	TGTGCCAGTAGTCCCGGACAGGGTTATGGCTACACCTTC
NA	TRBV7-9	NA	TRBJ1-4	CASSLALRGGLGELFF	TGTGCCAGCAGCTTAGCGTTAAGGGGAGGACTCGGGGAACTGTTTTTT
NA	TRBV15	few	TRBJ2-7	CATSMPGTDEQYF	TGTGCCACCAGCATGCCGGGTACCGACGAGCAGTACTTC
TRBD2	TRBV4-1	NA	TRBJ2-3	CASSPLGTSFTDTQYF	TGCGCCAGCAGCCCACTAGGGACTAGCTTCACAGATACGCAGTATTTT
NA	TRBV5-1	few	TRBJ2-7	CASSLDAYEQYF	TGCGCCAGCAGCTTGGACGCCTACGAGCAGTACTTC
TRBD1	TRBV5-1	NA	TRBJ1-1	CASGQDLNTEAFF	TGCGCCAGCGGACAGGACCTCAACACTGAAGCTTTCTTT
NA	TRBV6-5	few	TRBJ1-1	CASSSNRGTEAFF	TGTGCCAGCAGTAGCAATCGGGGCACTGAAGCTTTCTTT
TRBD2	TRBV27	NA	TRBJ2-1	CASSWTSEYNEQFF	TGTGCCAGCAGCTGGACTAGCGAATACAATGAGCAGTTCTTC
NA	TRBV27	NA	TRBJ2-7	CASRSLVEVAYEQYF	TGTGCCAGCAGATCTCTCGTAGAAGTAGCGTACGAGCAGTACTTC
TRBD1	TRBV6-2/TRBV6-3	NA	TRBJ2-7	CASSLGQHSYEQYF	TGTGCCAGCAGTTTGGGACAGCACTCCTACGAGCAGTACTTC
NA	TRBV6-1	few	TRBJ2-7	CASSEAGGGEQYF	TGTGCCAGCAGTGAAGCGGGAGGGGGCGAGCAGTACTTC
NA	TRBV27	NA	TRBJ2-1	CASSLPGMPHEQFF	TGTGCCAGCAGCCTCCCAGGGATGCCCCATGAGCAGTTCTTC
NA	TRBV5-6	NA	TRBJ1-1	CASRNLGRINTEAFF	TGTGCCAGCAGGAACCTCGGACGGATTAACACTGAAGCTTTCTTT
NA	TRBV21-1	NA	TRBJ2-3	CASSTQVSDTQYF	TGTGCCAGCAGCACACAGGTTTCAGATACGCAGTATTTT
TRBD1	TRBV6-2/TRBV6-3	NA	TRBJ1-3	CASSSPGQGSGNTIYF	TGTGCCAGCAGCTCCCCGGGACAGGGATCCGGAAACACCATATATTTT
TRBD2	TRBV18	NA	TRBJ2-6	CASSPKWRLAGNSGANVLTF	TGTGCCAGCTCACCGAAATGGAGACTAGCGGGGAACTCTGGGGCCAACGTCCTGACTTTC
TRBD1	TRBV30	NA	TRBJ1-6	CAWSQKGQGGSPLHF	TGTGCCTGGAGTCAGAAGGGACAGGGAGGATCACCCCTCCACTTT
NA	TRBV18	NA	TRBJ2-3	CASSPMPLDTQYF	TGTGCCAGCTCACCCATGCCGCTAGATACGCAGTATTTT
TRBD2	TRBV5-1	NA	TRBJ2-1	CASSLASGRPHEQFF	TGCGCCAGCAGCCTCGCTAGCGGGAGGCCCCATGAGCAGTTCTTC